One T cell receptor (beta chain) is described in this entry. Its antigen is unidentified. This sample is part of a study of cytomegalovirus exposure and HLA in healthy donors. Points from the study as a whole: Analysis performed later found roughly 18,000 TCR beta sequences associated with HLA alleles at 0.05 false discovery rate. Upon later analysis, TCR association rates were observed to vary by HLA locus, being highest for DRB1 and lowest for HLA-C. The authors excluded some V segments, including TRBV6-2 and TRBV6-3, as indistinguishable.

With 60 Vbeta and 13 Jbeta primers, the PCR was carried out. The table came from immunoSEQ multiplex PCR; TCRdb's copy has only in-frame clones and leaves some out. The sample has approximately 140,000 clones, about 84% seen once. The germline gives CDR1 MNHNS, CDR2 SASEGT. There are 14 residues in the CDR3. V was clipped by 6 bases and J by 7 bases; unmatched bases: 8. Donors had nominal health at sampling but likely had unrecorded immune exposures. The source material was PBMCs. This chain links TRBV6-1 with TRBJ1-1; 10 bases agree with TRBD1. The sequence was obtained from a boy between 10 and 17 years old in good health and CMV-seronegative. The CDR3: CASRGTGDLVEAFF. The CDR3 region has the DNA TGTGCCAGCAGGGGGACAGGGGATCTTGTTGAAGCTTTCTTT.